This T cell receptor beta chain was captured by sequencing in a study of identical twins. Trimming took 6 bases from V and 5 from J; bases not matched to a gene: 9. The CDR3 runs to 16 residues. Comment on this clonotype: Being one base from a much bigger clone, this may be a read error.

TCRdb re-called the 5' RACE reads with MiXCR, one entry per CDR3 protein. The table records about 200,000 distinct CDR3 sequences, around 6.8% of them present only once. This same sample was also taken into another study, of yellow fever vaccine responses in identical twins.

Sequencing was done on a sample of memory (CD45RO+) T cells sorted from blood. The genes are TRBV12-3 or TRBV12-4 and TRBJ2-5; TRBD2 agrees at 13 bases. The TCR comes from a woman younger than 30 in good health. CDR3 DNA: TGTGCCAGCAGCATAGGACTAGCGGGAGTGGCCGAGACCCAGTACTTC. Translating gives CASSIGLAGVAETQYF.